The rows below give T cell receptor beta chains drawn from one sample of a study of control samples from healthy donors and cancer patients. Only in-frame clones appear in the TCRdb table, and some are missing; sequencing was by immunoSEQ multiplex PCR. This table has 170,000 or so clones, more than 85% appearing once. Sequencing was done on a sample of blood. The receptors derive from a woman in her 40s in good health. Each CDR3 is given with its conserved first and last residue. A D gene is named only where the DNA matches it firmly. Clone size is not always given. Where it is, it says once, few, many or a class for expanded clones.

CDR3nt | CDR3aa | d_gene | v_gene | abundance | j_gene
TGCGCCAGCAGCCAAGCTCTCGCCGATGAGCAGTTCTTC | CASSQALADEQFF | . | TRBV4-1 | . | TRBJ2-1
TGTGCCATCAGCCCGAAGGCGGGGGGGTTAACCGGGGAGCTGTTTTTT | CAISPKAGGLTGELFF | TRBD2 | TRBV10-3 | . | TRBJ2-2
TGTGCCAGCAGCGTAAAGGGGAACACTGAAGCTTTCTTT | CASSVKGNTEAFF | . | TRBV9 | . | TRBJ1-1
TGTGCCAGCAGAGGAGGAGTGAGTGGCTACACCTTC | CASRGGVSGYTF | . | TRBV3-1/TRBV3-2 | . | TRBJ1-2
TGTGCCAGCAGCTTGGACTCTCTTTTGGGGGGCTACACCTTC | CASSLDSLLGGYTF | . | TRBV5-5 | . | TRBJ1-2
TGTGCCAGCAGCCAAGGCGGGCTAGCGGGGGGGGCCACAGATACGCAGTATTTT | CASSQGGLAGGATDTQYF | TRBD2 | TRBV4-2 | . | TRBJ2-3
TGTGCCAGCAGCGGACAGGGGCACGAGCAGTACTTC | CASSGQGHEQYF | TRBD1 | TRBV5-6 | . | TRBJ2-7
TGCGCCAGCAGTGAGGACGTTAACACTGAAGCTTTCTTT | CASSEDVNTEAFF | . | TRBV10-1 | few | TRBJ1-1
TGTGCCAGCAGCTTGAGGGAACAGGGTCCCTATGGCTACACCTTC | CASSLREQGPYGYTF | . | TRBV5-4 | once | TRBJ1-2
TGCGCCAGCAGCCAAGTCGCCAGGGGCGACTATGGCTACACCTTC | CASSQVARGDYGYTF | . | TRBV4-1 | . | TRBJ1-2
TGTGCCAGCAGTTACTCAGGGACCTCGGAAGCTTTCTTT | CASSYSGTSEAFF | . | TRBV6-5 | . | TRBJ1-1
TGTGCCAGTAGTTTGACAGGGGGCATAGTAGAGACCCAGTACTTC | CASSLTGGIVETQYF | TRBD1 | TRBV19 | once | TRBJ2-5
TGTGCCAGCAGCTTGGCTATACCGAGTTTCTATGGCTACACCTTC | CASSLAIPSFYGYTF | . | TRBV7-9 | . | TRBJ1-2
TGTGCCAGCAGCTTTACAGGGGGGAGCACTGAAGCTTTCTTT | CASSFTGGSTEAFF | TRBD1 | TRBV7-9 | . | TRBJ1-1
TGTGCCATCAGGGAGGAACCCGGGGACAATGAGCAGTTCTTC | CAIREEPGDNEQFF | . | TRBV10-3 | . | TRBJ2-1
TGTGCCAGCAGTTTAGATGAGACCCAGTACTTC | CASSLDETQYF | . | TRBV12-3/TRBV12-4 | . | TRBJ2-5
TGTGCCACCAGCAGACTTAGCGCAGATACGCAGTATTTT | CATSRLSADTQYF | . | TRBV15 | . | TRBJ2-3
TGTGCCAGCAGTTACTCAGGGCTTTTCGTGAACACTGAAGCTTTCTTT | CASSYSGLFVNTEAFF | . | TRBV5-6 | . | TRBJ1-1
TGTGCCACCAGTGATGCGACTAGCGGGGGGACAGATACGCAGTATTTT | CATSDATSGGTDTQYF | TRBD2 | TRBV24-1 | . | TRBJ2-3
TGTGCCAGCAATAGTCGTGGGTCTAACTATGGCTACACCTTC | CASNSRGSNYGYTF | . | TRBV2 | many | TRBJ1-2
TGTGCCATCAGTGAGTCTAGGGGATCGAACACTGAAGCTTTCTTT | CAISESRGSNTEAFF | . | TRBV10-3 | . | TRBJ1-1
TGCGCCAGCAGCCTTACAGGGTACAACGGGGAGCTGTTTTTT | CASSLTGYNGELFF | . | TRBV5-1 | . | TRBJ2-2
TGTGCCAGTAGTCCCCGTGGTTGGGGGACAGTGAACACTGAAGCTTTCTTT | CASSPRGWGTVNTEAFF | TRBD1 | TRBV19 | . | TRBJ1-1